This is a list of T cell receptor beta chains from one sample in a study of T-cell reconstitution after alpha-beta-depleted transplantation in children. TCRdb ran MiXCR on the PCR reads and lists one entry per CDR3 protein. The sample yields hundreds of thousands of distinct CDR3 sequences, about 15% seen once. Sequences were derived from PBMCs from the stem cell graft donor, sampled from the stem cell graft. Receptors were obtained from a human donor who donated a stem cell graft to a child with acute myeloid leukemia. CDR3s include the opening cysteine and the closing phenylalanine or tryptophan.

J: TRBJ2-1; length: 14; V: TRBV7-3; CDR3: CASSASPPGGEQFF
J: TRBJ2-3; length: 13; V: TRBV12-3/TRBV12-4; CDR3: CASTLGWHDTQYF
J: TRBJ2-5; length: 13; V: TRBV10-3; CDR3: CAISSGGGETQYF
J: TRBJ2-3; length: 12; V: TRBV24-1; CDR3: CATSRGTSKVDF
J: TRBJ2-5; length: 11; V: TRBV12-3/TRBV12-4; CDR3: CASSNQETQYF
J: TRBJ2-5; length: 14; V: TRBV12-5; CDR3: CASGFTGGEETQYF
J: TRBJ1-6; length: 13; V: TRBV20-1; CDR3: CSPGSTSNSPLHF
J: TRBJ2-5; length: 16; V: TRBV5-6; CDR3: CASSVRLTGGQETQYF
J: TRBJ1-1; length: 15; V: TRBV4-1; CDR3: CASSQRQSMNTEAFF
J: TRBJ2-5; length: 14; V: TRBV6-2/TRBV6-3; CDR3: CASSYFRDEETQYF
J: TRBJ2-1; length: 13; V: TRBV24-1; CDR3: CATSEMTFNEQFF
J: TRBJ2-2; length: 16; V: TRBV7-2; CDR3: CASSLTGSLYTGELFF
J: TRBJ2-7; length: 14; V: TRBV9; CDR3: CASSVGGAAYEQYF
J: TRBJ2-7; length: 15; V: TRBV13; CDR3: CASSYTSSSSYEQYF
J: TRBJ1-6; length: 15; V: TRBV20-1; CDR3: CSARSGGGDNSPLHF
J: TRBJ2-3; length: 15; V: TRBV20-1; CDR3: CSASQSSGAGDTQYF
J: TRBJ2-3; length: 11; V: TRBV5-6; CDR3: CASSWDATQYF
J: TRBJ2-7; length: 11; V: TRBV11-2; CDR3: CASSLRWEQYF
J: TRBJ1-4; length: 15; V: TRBV15; CDR3: CATASLQGLNEKLFF
J: TRBJ1-6; length: 14; V: TRBV20-1; CDR3: CSAREGGENSPLHF
J: TRBJ2-1; length: 13; V: TRBV18; CDR3: CASSPGGTGEQFF
J: TRBJ2-4; length: 16; V: TRBV20-1; CDR3: CSARPRDRDPKNIQYF
J: TRBJ2-1; length: 16; V: TRBV2; CDR3: CASSEALRGTDNEQFF
J: TRBJ2-7; length: 14; V: TRBV7-9; CDR3: CASSLGEGPHEQYF
J: TRBJ2-2; length: 15; V: TRBV5-1; CDR3: CASSLALDPTGELFF
J: TRBJ2-1; length: 15; V: TRBV25-1; CDR3: CASSDGNADYNEQFF
J: TRBJ1-5; length: 16; V: TRBV20-1; CDR3: CSASPGTGSHNQPQHF
J: TRBJ2-3; length: 15; V: TRBV20-1; CDR3: CSAENRGRDTDTQYF
J: TRBJ1-6; length: 17; V: TRBV10-2; CDR3: CASKWPGLQFGNSPLHF
J: TRBJ2-3; length: 11; V: TRBV27; CDR3: CASRSADTQYF
J: TRBJ1-5; length: 15; V: TRBV12-3/TRBV12-4; CDR3: CASSLDRDSNQPQHF
J: TRBJ1-5; length: 14; V: TRBV5-5; CDR3: CASSVRTEYQPQHF
J: TRBJ2-2; length: 16; V: TRBV20-1; CDR3: CSARDLGRTNTGELFF
J: TRBJ2-1; length: 15; V: TRBV3-1; CDR3: CASRGRGGGMNEQFF
J: TRBJ1-2; length: 11; V: TRBV29-1; CDR3: CSVGGGAGYTF
J: TRBJ1-1; length: 13; V: TRBV29-1; CDR3: CSVEREVGTEAFF
J: TRBJ2-1; length: 16; V: TRBV7-9; CDR3: CASSFQGESSYNEQFF
J: TRBJ1-5; length: 13; V: TRBV30; CDR3: CAWSVEGNQPQHF
J: TRBJ1-4; length: 16; V: TRBV4-3; CDR3: CASSQDMGQGYEKLFF
J: TRBJ2-1; length: 17; V: TRBV7-6; CDR3: CASSLLGTGQAYNEQFF
J: TRBJ1-1; length: 15; V: TRBV27; CDR3: CASSPGGKGNTEAFF
J: TRBJ1-6; length: 15; V: TRBV12-3/TRBV12-4; CDR3: CASSLGISYNSPLHF
J: TRBJ2-2; length: 15; V: TRBV20-1; CDR3: CSASGRGANTGELFF
J: TRBJ2-7; length: 13; V: TRBV4-3; CDR3: CASSQDGDYEQYF
J: TRBJ1-1; length: 13; V: TRBV24-1; CDR3: CATRGGQNTEAFF
J: TRBJ1-4; length: 15; V: TRBV27; CDR3: CASSLSGGPNEKLFF